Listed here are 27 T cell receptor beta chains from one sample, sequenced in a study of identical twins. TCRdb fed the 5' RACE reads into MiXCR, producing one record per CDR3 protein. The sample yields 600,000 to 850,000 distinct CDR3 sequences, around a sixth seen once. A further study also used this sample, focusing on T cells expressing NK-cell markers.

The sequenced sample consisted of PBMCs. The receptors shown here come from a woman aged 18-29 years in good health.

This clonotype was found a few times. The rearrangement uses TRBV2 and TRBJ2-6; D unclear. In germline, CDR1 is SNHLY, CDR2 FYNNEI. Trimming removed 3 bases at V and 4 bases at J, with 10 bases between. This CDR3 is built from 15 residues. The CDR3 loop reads CASSETINGANVLTF. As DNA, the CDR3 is TGTGCCAGCAGTGAGACAATCAACGGGGCCAACGTCCTGACTTTC.

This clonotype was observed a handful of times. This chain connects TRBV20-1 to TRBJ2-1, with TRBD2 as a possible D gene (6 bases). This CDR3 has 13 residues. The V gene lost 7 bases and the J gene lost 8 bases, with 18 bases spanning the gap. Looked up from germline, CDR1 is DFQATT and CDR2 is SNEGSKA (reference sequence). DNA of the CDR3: TGCAGTGGGGTGAATAGCGGAGTGGATGAGCAGTTCTTC. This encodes CSGVNSGVDEQFF.

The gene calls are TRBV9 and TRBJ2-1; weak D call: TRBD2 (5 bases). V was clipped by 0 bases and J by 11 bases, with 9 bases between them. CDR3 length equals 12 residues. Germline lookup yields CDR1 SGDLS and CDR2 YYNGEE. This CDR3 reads CASSVERDQQFF. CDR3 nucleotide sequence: TGTGCCAGCAGCGTAGAGAGGGATCAGCAGTTCTTC.

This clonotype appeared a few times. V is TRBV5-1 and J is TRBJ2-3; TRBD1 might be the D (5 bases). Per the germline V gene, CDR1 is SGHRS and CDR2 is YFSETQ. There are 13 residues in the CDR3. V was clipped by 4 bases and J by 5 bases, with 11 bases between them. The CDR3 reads CASSGAQIDTQYF. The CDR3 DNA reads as TGCGCCAGCAGCGGGGCTCAGATAGATACGCAGTATTTT.

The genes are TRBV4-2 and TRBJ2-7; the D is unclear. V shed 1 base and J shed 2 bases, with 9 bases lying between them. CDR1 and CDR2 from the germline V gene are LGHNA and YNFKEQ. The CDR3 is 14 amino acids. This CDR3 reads CASSQVKNPYEQYF. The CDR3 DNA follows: TGTGCCAGCAGCCAAGTCAAGAATCCCTACGAGCAGTACTTC.

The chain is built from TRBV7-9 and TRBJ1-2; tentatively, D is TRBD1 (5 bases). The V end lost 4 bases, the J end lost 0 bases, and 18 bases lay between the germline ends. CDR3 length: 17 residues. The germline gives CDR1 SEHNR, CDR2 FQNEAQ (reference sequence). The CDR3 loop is CASSSTLSTASNYGYTF. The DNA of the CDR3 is TGTGCCAGCAGCTCGACCCTATCGACAGCTTCTAACTATGGCTACACCTTC.

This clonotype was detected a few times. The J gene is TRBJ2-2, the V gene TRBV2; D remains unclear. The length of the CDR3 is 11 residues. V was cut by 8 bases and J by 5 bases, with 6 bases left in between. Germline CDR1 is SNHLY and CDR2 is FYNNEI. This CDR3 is CASEKTGELFF. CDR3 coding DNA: TGTGCCAGCGAGAAAACCGGGGAGCTGTTTTTT.

The CDR3 here is CASSLATPSGRSTGELFF. The CDR3 nucleotides are TGTGCCAGCAGCTTAGCGACCCCTAGCGGGAGATCCACCGGGGAGCTGTTTTTT. The rearrangement uses TRBV7-8 and TRBJ2-2; 10 bases agree with TRBD2. J was trimmed by 4 bases and V by 0 bases; bases with no gene match: 8. The CDR3 spans 18 residues. The germline CDR1 and CDR2 sequences are SGHVS and FQNEAQ.

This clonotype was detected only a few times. In DNA, the CDR3 is TGTGCCAGCAGCTGGGGGGGGGACAATCAGCCCCAGCATTTT. Protein: CASSWGGDNQPQHF. The chain couples TRBV11-2 to TRBJ1-5; a possible D gene is TRBD1 (5 bases). V shed 4 bases and J shed 3 bases, with 10 bases lying between them. This CDR3 comprises 14 residues. Germline V gene data show CDR1 as SGHAT and CDR2 as FQNNGV.

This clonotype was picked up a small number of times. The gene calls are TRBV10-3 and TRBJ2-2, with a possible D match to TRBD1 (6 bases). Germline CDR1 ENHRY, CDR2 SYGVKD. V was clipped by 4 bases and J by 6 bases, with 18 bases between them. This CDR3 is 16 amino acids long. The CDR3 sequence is CAISGQDSGSAGELFF. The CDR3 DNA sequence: TGTGCCATCAGTGGGCAGGACAGTGGGAGCGCCGGGGAGCTGTTTTTT.

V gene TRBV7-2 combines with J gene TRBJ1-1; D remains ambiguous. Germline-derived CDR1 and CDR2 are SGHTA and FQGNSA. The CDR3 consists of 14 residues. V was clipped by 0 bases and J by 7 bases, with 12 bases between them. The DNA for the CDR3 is TGTGCCAGCAGCTTAGCTCCGGGCTCCCGTGAAGCTTTCTTT. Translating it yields CASSLAPGSREAFF.

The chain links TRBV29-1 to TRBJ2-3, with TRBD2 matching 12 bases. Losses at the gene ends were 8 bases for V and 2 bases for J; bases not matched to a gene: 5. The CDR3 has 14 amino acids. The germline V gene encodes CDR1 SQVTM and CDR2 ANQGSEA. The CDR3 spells CSTGTSGFTDTQYF. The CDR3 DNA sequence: TGCAGCACTGGGACTAGCGGGTTCACAGATACGCAGTATTTT.

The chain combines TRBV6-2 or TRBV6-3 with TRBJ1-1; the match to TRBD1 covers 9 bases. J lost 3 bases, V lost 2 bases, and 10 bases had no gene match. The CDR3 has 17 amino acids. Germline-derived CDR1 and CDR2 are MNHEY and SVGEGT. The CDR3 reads CASSYTVWTGEDTEAFF. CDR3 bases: TGTGCCAGCAGTTACACCGTTTGGACAGGGGAGGACACTGAAGCTTTCTTT.

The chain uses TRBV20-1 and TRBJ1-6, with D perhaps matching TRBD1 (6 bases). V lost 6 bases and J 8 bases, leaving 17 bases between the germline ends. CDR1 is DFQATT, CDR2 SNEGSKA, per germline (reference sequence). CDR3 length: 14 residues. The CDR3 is CSATWGGADSPLHF. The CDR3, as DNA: TGCAGTGCCACCTGGGGGGGGGCGGATTCACCCCTCCACTTT.

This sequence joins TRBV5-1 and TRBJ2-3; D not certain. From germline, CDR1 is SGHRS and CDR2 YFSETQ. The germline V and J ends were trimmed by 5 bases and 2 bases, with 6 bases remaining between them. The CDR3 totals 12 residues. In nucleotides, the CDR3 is TGCGCCAGCAGGTCCGACACAGATACGCAGTATTTT. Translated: CASRSDTDTQYF.

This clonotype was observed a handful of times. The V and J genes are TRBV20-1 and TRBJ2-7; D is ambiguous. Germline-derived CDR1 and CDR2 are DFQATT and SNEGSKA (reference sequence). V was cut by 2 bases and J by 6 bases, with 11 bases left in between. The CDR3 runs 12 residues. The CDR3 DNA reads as TGCAGTGCTAGAATCATGGGGTTCGAGCAGTACTTC. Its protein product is CSARIMGFEQYF.

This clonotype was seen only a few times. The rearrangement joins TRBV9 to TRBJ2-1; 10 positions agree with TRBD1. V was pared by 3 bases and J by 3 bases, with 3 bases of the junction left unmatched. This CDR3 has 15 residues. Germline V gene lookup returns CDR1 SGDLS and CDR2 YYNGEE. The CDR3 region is CASSADRGLYNEQFF. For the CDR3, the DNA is TGTGCCAGCAGCGCAGACAGGGGGCTCTACAATGAGCAGTTCTTC.

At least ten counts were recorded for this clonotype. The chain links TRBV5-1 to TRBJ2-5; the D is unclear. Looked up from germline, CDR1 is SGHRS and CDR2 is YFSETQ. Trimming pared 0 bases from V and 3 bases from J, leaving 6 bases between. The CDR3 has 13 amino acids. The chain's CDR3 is CASSLDQEETQYF. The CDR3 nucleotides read TGCGCCAGCAGCTTGGACCAAGAAGAGACCCAGTACTTC.

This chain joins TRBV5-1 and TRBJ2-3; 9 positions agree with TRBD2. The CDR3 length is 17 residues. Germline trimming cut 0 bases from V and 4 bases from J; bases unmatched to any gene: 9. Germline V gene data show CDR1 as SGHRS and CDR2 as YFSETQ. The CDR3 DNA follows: TGCGCCAGCAGCTTGGGGGTCAGTAGCGGGAGCTCAGATACGCAGTATTTT. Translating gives CASSLGVSSGSSDTQYF.

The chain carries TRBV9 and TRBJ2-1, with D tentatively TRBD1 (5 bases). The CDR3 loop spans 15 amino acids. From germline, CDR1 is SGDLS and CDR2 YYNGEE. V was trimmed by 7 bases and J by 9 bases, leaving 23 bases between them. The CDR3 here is CASGSGPTLGSEQFF. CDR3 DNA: TGTGCCAGCGGATCAGGGCCGACCCTGGGCTCTGAGCAGTTCTTC.

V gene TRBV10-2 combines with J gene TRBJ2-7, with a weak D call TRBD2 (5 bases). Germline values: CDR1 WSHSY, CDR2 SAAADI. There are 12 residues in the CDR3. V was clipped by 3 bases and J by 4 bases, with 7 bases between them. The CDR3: CASSDGEYEQYF. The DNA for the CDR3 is TGCGCCAGCAGTGACGGGGAATACGAGCAGTACTTC.

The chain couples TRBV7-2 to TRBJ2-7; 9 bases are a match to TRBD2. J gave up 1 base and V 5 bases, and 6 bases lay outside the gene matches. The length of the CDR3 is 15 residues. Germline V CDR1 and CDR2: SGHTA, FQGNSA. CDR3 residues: CASSQTSGLSYEQYF. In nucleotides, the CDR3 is TGTGCCAGCAGCCAAACTAGCGGGCTTTCCTACGAGCAGTACTTC. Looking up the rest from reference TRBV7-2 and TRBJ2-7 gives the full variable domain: GAGVSQSPSNKVTEKGKDVELRCDPISGHTALYWYRQSLGQGLEFLIYFQGNSAPDKSGLPSDRFSAERTGGSVSTLTIQRTQQEDSAVYLCASSQTSGLSYEQYFGPGTRLTVT.

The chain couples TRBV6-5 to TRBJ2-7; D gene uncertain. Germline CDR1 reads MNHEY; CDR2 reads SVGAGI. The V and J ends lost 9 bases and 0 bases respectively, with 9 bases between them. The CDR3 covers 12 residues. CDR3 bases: TGTGCCAGTATTTCGAGCTCCTACGAGCAGTACTTC. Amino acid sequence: CASISSSYEQYF.

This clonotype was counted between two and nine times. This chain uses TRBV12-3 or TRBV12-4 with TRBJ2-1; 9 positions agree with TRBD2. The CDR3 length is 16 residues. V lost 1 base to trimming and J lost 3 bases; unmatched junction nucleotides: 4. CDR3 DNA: TGTGCCAGCAGTTTAGGACTAGCGGATTACTACAATGAGCAGTTCTTC. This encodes CASSLGLADYYNEQFF.

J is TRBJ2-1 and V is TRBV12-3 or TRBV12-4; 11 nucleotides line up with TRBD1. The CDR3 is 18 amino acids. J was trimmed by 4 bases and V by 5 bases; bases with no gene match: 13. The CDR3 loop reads CASSQTPGQGGLYNEQFF. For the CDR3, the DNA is TGTGCCAGCAGTCAGACCCCGGGACAGGGGGGTCTTTACAATGAGCAGTTCTTC.

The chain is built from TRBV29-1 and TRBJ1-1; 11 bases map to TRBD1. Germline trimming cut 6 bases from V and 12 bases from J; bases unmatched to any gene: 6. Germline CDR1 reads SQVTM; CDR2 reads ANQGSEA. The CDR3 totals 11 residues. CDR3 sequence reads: CSVLDRGPSFF. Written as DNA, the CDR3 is TGCAGCGTATTGGACAGGGGGCCGTCTTTCTTT.

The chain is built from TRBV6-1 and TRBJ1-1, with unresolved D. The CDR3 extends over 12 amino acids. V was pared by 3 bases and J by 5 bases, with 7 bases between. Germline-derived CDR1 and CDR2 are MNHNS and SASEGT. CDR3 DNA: TGTGCCAGCAGTGAGTGGGCAACTGAAGCTTTCTTT. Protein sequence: CASSEWATEAFF.